This is a list of T cell receptor beta chains from one sample in a study of regulatory and conventional T cells in RAG deficiency. Data came from immunoSEQ multiplex PCR; TCRdb stores just in-frame clones and leaves some out. The sample has about 7,100 clones, around nine tenths seen once; the top ten hold approximately 1.5%. These same data were also listed under a study on regulatory T cells.

The material sequenced was CD127- CD25+ CD4+ Tregs sorted from blood. The receptors stem from a human donor in good health. CDR3s include the opening cysteine and the closing phenylalanine or tryptophan. Fields, in order: J gene, D gene, V gene, clone size, CDR3 DNA, CDR3 protein. The D gene is left open where the match is weak. Rows may omit the clone size; those that give it use once, few, many or a size class.

J: TRBJ1-5; D: -; V: TRBV6-1; size: -; DNA: TGTGCCAGCAGTGAACAGGCAGGACTGAATAGCAATCAGCCCCAGCATTTT; CDR3: CASSEQAGLNSNQPQHF
J: TRBJ2-2; D: -; V: TRBV5-1; size: -; DNA: TGCGCCAGCAGCCCTGACACCGGGAACACCGGGGAGCTGTTTTTT; CDR3: CASSPDTGNTGELFF
J: TRBJ2-5; D: TRBD1; V: TRBV5-1; size: -; DNA: TGCGCCAGCAGCTTCCGGGACAGGGGGATTCAGACCCAGTACTTC; CDR3: CASSFRDRGIQTQYF
J: TRBJ1-1; D: TRBD1; V: TRBV7-3; size: -; DNA: TGTGCCAGCAGCCGACAGGGCGGGACTGAAGCTTTCTTT; CDR3: CASSRQGGTEAFF
J: TRBJ1-1; D: -; V: TRBV19; size: -; DNA: TGTGCCAGTAGGACAGGCCGTGAAGCTTTCTTT; CDR3: CASRTGREAFF
J: TRBJ2-2; D: TRBD2; V: TRBV9; size: few; DNA: TGTGCCAGCAGCGTAGTAGGGACTAGAAGCGGGGAGCTGTTTTTT; CDR3: CASSVVGTRSGELFF
J: TRBJ2-1; D: -; V: TRBV18; size: -; DNA: TGTGCCAGCTCACCGCCTTACAGTGAGCAGTTCTTC; CDR3: CASSPPYSEQFF
J: TRBJ2-2; D: TRBD2; V: TRBV30; size: -; DNA: TGTGCCTGGAGTGATAGCGGGGCTATAGGGGAGCTGTTTTTT; CDR3: CAWSDSGAIGELFF
J: TRBJ2-5; D: -; V: TRBV7-3; size: -; DNA: TGTGCCAGCAGCTTAAGGGGGAGGGAGACCCAGTACTTC; CDR3: CASSLRGRETQYF
J: TRBJ2-3; D: TRBD2; V: TRBV5-5; size: -; DNA: TGTGCCAGCAGCTTAATAGGGACTATCTCAGATACGCAGTATTTT; CDR3: CASSLIGTISDTQYF
J: TRBJ2-7; D: -; V: TRBV2; size: -; DNA: TGTGCCAGCAGTGGAGACAGGACGCGCTCCTACGAGCAGTACTTC; CDR3: CASSGDRTRSYEQYF
J: TRBJ1-5; D: TRBD1; V: TRBV2; size: few; DNA: TGTGCCAGCAGTGAAAGAGGGGGCGGTCAGCCCCAGCATTTT; CDR3: CASSERGGGQPQHF
J: TRBJ1-5; D: TRBD1; V: TRBV5-5; size: -; DNA: TGTGCCAGCAGCTCCGGGACAGCTAATCAGCCCCAGCATTTT; CDR3: CASSSGTANQPQHF
J: TRBJ1-5; D: TRBD1; V: TRBV7-2; size: -; DNA: TGTGCCAGCAGCTTAAGACCTCAGGGGGCGAGTCAGCCCCAGCATTTT; CDR3: CASSLRPQGASQPQHF
J: TRBJ2-2; D: TRBD1; V: TRBV30; size: -; DNA: TGTGCCTGGACAGGGGGCACCGGGGAGCTGTTTTTT; CDR3: CAWTGGTGELFF
J: TRBJ2-7; D: -; V: TRBV14; size: -; DNA: TGTGCCAGCATGAACGGGGGACCGCAATCGGGCGAGCAGTACTTC; CDR3: CASMNGGPQSGEQYF
J: TRBJ1-1; D: -; V: TRBV28; size: -; DNA: TGTGCCAGCAAACTTCTACCGGGTGAAGCTTTCTTT; CDR3: CASKLLPGEAFF
J: TRBJ2-5; D: TRBD1; V: TRBV5-1; size: -; DNA: TGCGCCAGCAGCTCGGGACAGGGGGTTGAGACCCAGTACTTC; CDR3: CASSSGQGVETQYF
J: TRBJ2-3; D: TRBD2; V: TRBV5-1; size: -; DNA: TGCGCCAGCAGCTTACGGGGGGGCCTTAGCACAGATACGCAGTATTTT; CDR3: CASSLRGGLSTDTQYF
J: TRBJ1-6; D: -; V: TRBV4-3; size: -; DNA: TGCGCCAGCAGCCATCACCCGGGACAATCCTCACCCCTCCACTTT; CDR3: CASSHHPGQSSPLHF
J: TRBJ2-2; D: -; V: TRBV27; size: -; DNA: TGTGCCAGCAGGGGGTGGGGGGTCGTGGCCGGGGAGCTGTTTTTT; CDR3: CASRGWGVVAGELFF
J: TRBJ1-5; D: TRBD1; V: TRBV18; size: once; DNA: TGTGCCAGCTCACGGGCCCGACAGGGGGATCAGCCCCAGCATTTT; CDR3: CASSRARQGDQPQHF
J: TRBJ1-1; D: -; V: TRBV29-1; size: once; DNA: TGCAGCGTACCCACAGGGTTTTCTGAAGCTTTCTTT; CDR3: CSVPTGFSEAFF
J: TRBJ2-3; D: TRBD2; V: TRBV18; size: -; DNA: TGTGCCAGCTCACGCGGGGGGTCCACAGATACGCAGTATTTT; CDR3: CASSRGGSTDTQYF
J: TRBJ2-7; D: -; V: TRBV5-6; size: -; DNA: TGTGCCAGCAGCTTTTATCGGGGGACCTACGAGCAGTACTTC; CDR3: CASSFYRGTYEQYF
J: TRBJ2-7; D: -; V: TRBV10-3; size: -; DNA: TGTGCCATCAGTGAGTCACGGGACATCGAGCAGTACTTC; CDR3: CAISESRDIEQYF
J: TRBJ1-2; D: -; V: TRBV10-3; size: -; DNA: TGTGCCATCAGTCAGGGGCCACCCTATGGCTACACCTTC; CDR3: CAISQGPPYGYTF
J: TRBJ2-5; D: TRBD2; V: TRBV5-1; size: -; DNA: TGCGCCAGCAGACCAGCGGGGGGGCAAGAGACCCAGTACTTC; CDR3: CASRPAGGQETQYF
J: TRBJ1-2; D: -; V: TRBV4-3; size: -; DNA: TGCGCCAGCAGCCAAGATTCGGGGCGAGGGGGCTATGGCTACACCTTC; CDR3: CASSQDSGRGGYGYTF
J: TRBJ2-7; D: -; V: TRBV18; size: -; DNA: TGTGCCAGCTCACCACGCCAGGGGCAAGACGAGCAGTACTTC; CDR3: CASSPRQGQDEQYF
J: TRBJ1-6; D: TRBD1; V: TRBV9; size: -; DNA: TGTGCCAGCAGCACACTAGGGGACAGAAATTCACCCCTCCACTTT; CDR3: CASSTLGDRNSPLHF
J: TRBJ1-2; D: TRBD1; V: TRBV7-9; size: once; DNA: TGTGCCAGCAGCTGGGGACAGGGCCGGAACTATGGCTACACCTTC; CDR3: CASSWGQGRNYGYTF
J: TRBJ1-4; D: TRBD1; V: TRBV7-9; size: -; DNA: TGTGCCAGCAGCTTAAGCCCAGGGGGCGAAAAACTGTTTTTT; CDR3: CASSLSPGGEKLFF
J: TRBJ2-7; D: -; V: TRBV6-5; size: -; DNA: TGTGCCAGCAGTTACTCAAGGGGCCACTCCTACGAGCAGTACTTC; CDR3: CASSYSRGHSYEQYF
J: TRBJ1-6; D: -; V: TRBV4-1; size: -; DNA: TGCGCCAGCAGCCAGGCTTCCGGGGTCCATAATTCCCCCCTCCACTTT; CDR3: CASSQASGVHNSPLHF
J: TRBJ1-2; D: -; V: TRBV5-4; size: -; DNA: TGTGCCAGCAGCTTGGGGGGACTCTATGGCTACACCTTC; CDR3: CASSLGGLYGYTF
J: TRBJ2-3; D: -; V: TRBV7-2; size: -; DNA: TGTGCCAGCAGCTTAGAAGTTTCGGGGGGCACAGATACGCAGTATTTT; CDR3: CASSLEVSGGTDTQYF
J: TRBJ1-1; D: TRBD1; V: TRBV6-1; size: -; DNA: TGTGCCAGCAGTGAATGGGACAGGGTTGTCAACACTGAAGCTTTCTTT; CDR3: CASSEWDRVVNTEAFF
J: TRBJ2-3; D: TRBD2; V: TRBV9; size: -; DNA: TGTGCCAGCAGCGGAGGGACTAGCGGGGGGTTCCACCCTTACACAGATACGCAGTATTTT; CDR3: CASSGGTSGGFHPYTDTQYF